The 3 T cell receptor beta chains below come from one sample, sequenced in a study of cytomegalovirus exposure and HLA in healthy donors. Primers: 60 Vbeta forward and 13 Jbeta reverse. Only in-frame clones appear in the TCRdb table, and some are missing; sequencing was by immunoSEQ multiplex PCR. The sample lists around 150,000 clones, roughly four fifths seen once, with 3% to 3.5% in the top ten. Sequenced input: PBMCs. Receptors originate from a woman aged 40-49 years in good health and CMV-seronegative.

Written as DNA, the CDR3 is TGTGCCAGCAGAACACACACCGCAGGGTACAATGAGCAGTTCTTC. The encoded protein is CASRTHTAGYNEQFF. The chain combines TRBV6-6 with TRBJ2-1; possibly TRBD1 for D (5 bases). Deletions cut 6 bases from V and 4 bases from J, with 16 bases between. In germline, CDR1 is MNHNY, CDR2 SVGAGI (reference sequence). The CDR3 spans 15 residues.

This clone turned up a few times. The V and J genes are TRBV18 and TRBJ2-7; possibly TRBD1 for D (5 bases). CDR3 length: 13 amino acids. Germline CDR1 reads KGHSH; CDR2 reads LQKENI. The germline V and J ends were trimmed by 3 bases and 1 base, with 7 bases remaining between them. CDR3 region: CASSPTVSYEQYF. The CDR3 bases are TGTGCCAGCTCACCGACAGTTTCCTACGAGCAGTACTTC.

The chain employs TRBV28 and TRBJ2-1; D might be TRBD2 (7 bases). This CDR3 contains 15 residues. Trimming shortened V by 11 bases and J by 3 bases, and 20 bases separated the two germline ends. Germline V CDR1 and CDR2: MDHEN, SYDVKM. The CDR3 protein is CARSKAGASYNEQFF. In nucleotides, the CDR3 is TGTGCCCGGTCGAAGGCGGGGGCTAGCTACAATGAGCAGTTCTTC.